Listed here are 8 T cell receptor beta chains from one sample, sequenced in a study of blood T cells in healthy people across ages (dated by TCRdb to about 2015). The library was prepared using 5' RACE. The listed sequencing device is Illumina HiSeq 2500. The second PCR ran for roughly 7 to 11 cycles and used a J-beta primer mix along with a sample-barcoded 5' primer. TCRdb trimmed the raw reads at Q25, called clones with MiXCR and kept productive beta chains. Identical CDR3 proteins give one entry, which carries the most common genes and DNA. The sample table lists hundreds of thousands of distinct CDR3 sequences, 58% of them with a count of one. In total, the top ten clones hold about 20% of the sample. Sequencing used blood. The source of these receptors is a man aged 25 to 45 in good health.

The genes are TRBV5-6 and TRBJ2-5; no clear D. From germline, CDR1 is SGHDT and CDR2 YYEEEE. The CDR3 length is 14 residues. Trimming pared 4 bases from V and 2 bases from J, leaving 12 bases between. The CDR3: CASSKPDGQETQYF. The CDR3 DNA sequence: TGTGCCAGCAGCAAGCCGGACGGGCAAGAGACCCAGTACTTC.

The rearrangement joins TRBV15 to TRBJ2-1; TRBD1 might be the D (5 bases). CDR3 length: 14 residues. In germline, CDR1 is LNHNV, CDR2 YYDKDF (reference sequence). The germline V and J ends were trimmed by 3 bases and 6 bases, with 12 bases remaining between them. The CDR3 protein is CATSSSDRINEQFF. CDR3 nucleotide sequence: TGTGCCACCAGCAGCTCAGACAGAATCAATGAGCAGTTCTTC. Full variable domain (remainder filled in from reference TRBV15 and TRBJ2-1): DAMVIQNPRYQVTQFGKPVTLSCSQTLNHNVMYWYQQKSSQAPKLLFHYYDKDFNNEADTPDNFQSRRPNTSFCFLDIRSPGLGDTAMYLCATSSSDRINEQFFGPGTRLTVL.

The sample holds one count of this clonotype. The chain combines TRBV20-1 with TRBJ1-2; a possible D gene is TRBD1 (6 bases). Germline V gene sequence: CDR1 DFQATT, CDR2 SNEGSKA (reference sequence). V lost 3 bases and J 1 base, leaving 12 bases between the germline ends. This CDR3 is built from 14 residues. For the CDR3, the DNA is TGCAGTGCTAGCCAGGGGTTCAGTAACTATGGCTACACCTTC. Encoded protein: CSASQGFSNYGYTF.

The chain uses TRBV6-6 and TRBJ2-7, with 7 bases identical to TRBD1. The CDR3 consists of 14 residues. Germline V gene sequence: CDR1 MNHNY, CDR2 SVGAGI (reference sequence). The ends lost 6 bases at V and 0 bases at J; junction bases unmatched: 5. The CDR3 DNA sequence: TGTGCCAGCAGCCCCGACAGGGTCTCCTACGAGCAGTACTTC. Residues: CASSPDRVSYEQYF.

The chain joins TRBV7-9 to TRBJ2-3, with a tentative D call TRBD2 (6 bases). CDR3 length equals 13 residues. Per the germline V gene, CDR1 is SEHNR and CDR2 is FQNEAQ (reference sequence). The V and J ends lost 10 bases and 0 bases respectively, with 11 bases between them. Here the CDR3 reads CAIVAASTDTQYF. The CDR3, as DNA: TGTGCCATCGTAGCGGCTAGCACAGATACGCAGTATTTT.

This CDR3 is CASSYPDSNNEQFF. In DNA, the CDR3 is TGTGCCAGCAGTTACCCAGACAGCAATAATGAGCAGTTCTTC. The chain recombines TRBV6-2 or TRBV6-3 with TRBJ2-1; weak D call: TRBD1 (5 bases). The V and J ends lost 2 bases and 7 bases respectively, with 12 bases between them. In germline, CDR1 is MNHEY, CDR2 SVGEGT. The CDR3 consists of 14 residues.

Only a few counts were recorded for this clonotype. This rearrangement joins TRBV6-6 to TRBJ2-3; D might be TRBD2 (5 bases). V was cut by 4 bases and J by 2 bases, with 10 bases left in between. CDR1 MNHNY and CDR2 SVGAGI come from the germline V gene (reference sequence). The CDR3 is 14 amino acids. The DNA of the CDR3 is TGTGCCAGCAGTTTCAGCGGTAACACAGATACGCAGTATTTT. The encoded protein is CASSFSGNTDTQYF.

This sequence joins TRBV6-1 and TRBJ2-3; D remains ambiguous. This CDR3 comprises 16 residues. The V gene lost 1 base and the J gene lost 0 bases, with 11 bases spanning the gap. Germline V CDR1 and CDR2: MNHNS, SASEGT. The chain's CDR3 is CASSEVHGTSTDTQYF. CDR3 DNA: TGTGCCAGCAGTGAAGTTCACGGTACTAGCACAGATACGCAGTATTTT.